This TCR beta chain originates from a study of blood T cell repertoires in COVID-19. The wider study: Acute and convalescent COVID-19 samples came from the United States, Italy and Spain. T cells, B-cell-depleted T cells, or PBMCs supplied cDNA or gDNA.

Original handling: Nucleated cell number was recorded as an estimate derived from reference gene primer amplification. Sequencing was performed with immunoSEQ multiplex PCR; in TCRdb, only in-frame clones are kept and a portion is missing. For V, J and clone size, that table is used; D and trimming come from the DNA. This sample has a few hundred thousand clones, with 75% to 90% found just once. The sequenced sample was peripheral blood. The source of this sequence is a woman aged 40 to 55 who had recovered from COVID-19.

The CDR3 spells CASSRGQSNEKLFF. In DNA, the CDR3 is TGTGCCAGCAGCCGGGGACAGTCCAATGAAAAACTGTTTTTT. The V call is TRBV11-3, the J call TRBJ1-4, with 7 bases lining up with TRBD1. The V gene end was trimmed by 5 bases and the J gene end by 5 bases; junction bases not matched to a gene: 5. This CDR3 spans 14 amino acids. Germline CDR1 reads SGHNT; CDR2 reads YENEEA.